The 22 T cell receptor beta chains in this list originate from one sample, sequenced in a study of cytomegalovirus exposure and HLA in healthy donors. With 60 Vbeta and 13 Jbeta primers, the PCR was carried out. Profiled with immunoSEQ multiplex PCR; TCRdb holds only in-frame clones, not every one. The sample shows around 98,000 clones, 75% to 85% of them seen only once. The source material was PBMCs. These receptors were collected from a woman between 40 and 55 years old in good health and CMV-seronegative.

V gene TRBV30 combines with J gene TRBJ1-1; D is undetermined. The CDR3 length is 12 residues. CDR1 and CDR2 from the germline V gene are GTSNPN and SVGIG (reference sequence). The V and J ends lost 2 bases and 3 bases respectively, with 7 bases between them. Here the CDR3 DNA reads TGTGCCTGGAGTCGGTGGTACACTGAAGCTTTCTTT. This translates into CAWSRWYTEAFF.

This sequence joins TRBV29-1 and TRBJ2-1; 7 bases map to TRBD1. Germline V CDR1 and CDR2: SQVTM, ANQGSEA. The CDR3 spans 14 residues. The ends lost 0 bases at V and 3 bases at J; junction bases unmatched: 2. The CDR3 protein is CSVEEGQHYNEQFF. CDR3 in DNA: TGCAGCGTTGAAGAGGGACAGCACTACAATGAGCAGTTCTTC.

The CDR3 sequence: CASSYSQSRGRQTQYF. The CDR3 DNA is TGTGCCAGCAGTTACTCCCAAAGCAGGGGACGGCAGACCCAGTACTTC. V is TRBV6-5 and J is TRBJ2-5, with D tentatively TRBD1 (6 bases). Germline CDR1 is MNHEY and CDR2 is SVGAGI. There are 16 residues in the CDR3. Trimming left V 0 bases short and J 6 bases short, with 17 bases between.

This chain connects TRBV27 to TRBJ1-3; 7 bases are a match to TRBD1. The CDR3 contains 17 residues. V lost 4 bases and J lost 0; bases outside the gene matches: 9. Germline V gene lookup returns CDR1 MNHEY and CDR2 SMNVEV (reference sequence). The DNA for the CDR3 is TGTGCCAGCAGTTCTCCTCCGACAGGGAGCTCTGGAAACACCATATATTTT. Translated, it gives CASSSPPTGSSGNTIYF.

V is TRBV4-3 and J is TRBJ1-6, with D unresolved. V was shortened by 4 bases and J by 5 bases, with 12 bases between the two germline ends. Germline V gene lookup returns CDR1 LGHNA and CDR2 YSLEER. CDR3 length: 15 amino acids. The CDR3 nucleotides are TGCGCCAGCAGCCTCGAGGAGGGAGATAATTCACCCCTCCACTTT. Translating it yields CASSLEEGDNSPLHF.

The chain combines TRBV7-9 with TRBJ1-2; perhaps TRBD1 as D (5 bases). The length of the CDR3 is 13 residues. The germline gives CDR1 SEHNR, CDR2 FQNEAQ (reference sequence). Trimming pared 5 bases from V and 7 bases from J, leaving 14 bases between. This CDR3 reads CASSGDSLLGYTF. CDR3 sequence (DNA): TGTGCCAGCAGCGGGGACTCGTTGCTTGGCTACACCTTC.

The CDR3 loop reads CASSIGSGTEAFF. For the CDR3, the DNA is TGTGCCAGTAGTATTGGAAGCGGCACTGAAGCTTTCTTT. The chain links TRBV19 to TRBJ1-1; D is ambiguous. V dropped 3 bases and J dropped 4 bases, with 9 bases sitting between them. This CDR3 comprises 13 residues. CDR1 is LNHDA, CDR2 SQIVND, per germline (reference sequence).

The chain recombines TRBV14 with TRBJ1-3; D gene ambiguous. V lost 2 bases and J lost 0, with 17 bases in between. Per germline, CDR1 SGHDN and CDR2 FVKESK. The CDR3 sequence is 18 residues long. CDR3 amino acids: CASSQYPPGKISGNTIYF. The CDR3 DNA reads TGTGCCAGCAGCCAATACCCTCCAGGAAAAATCTCTGGAAACACCATATATTTT.

The CDR3 sequence: CASSPDRAVGFYNSPLHF. Written as DNA, the CDR3 is TGTGCCAGCAGCCCAGACAGGGCAGTAGGGTTTTATAATTCACCCCTCCACTTT. V gene TRBV7-9 combines with J gene TRBJ1-6; the match to TRBD1 covers 7 bases. CDR1 is SEHNR and CDR2 is FQNEAQ in the germline V gene (reference sequence). This CDR3 has 18 residues. After removal of 5 bases from V and 4 bases from J, the junction contained 14 bases not matched to a gene.

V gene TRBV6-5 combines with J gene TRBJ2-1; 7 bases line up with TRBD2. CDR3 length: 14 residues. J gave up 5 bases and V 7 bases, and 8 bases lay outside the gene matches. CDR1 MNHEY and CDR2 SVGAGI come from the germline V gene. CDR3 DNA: TGTGCCAGCACCTCCGAGCGGGGCCACAATGAGCAGTTCTTC. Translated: CASTSERGHNEQFF.

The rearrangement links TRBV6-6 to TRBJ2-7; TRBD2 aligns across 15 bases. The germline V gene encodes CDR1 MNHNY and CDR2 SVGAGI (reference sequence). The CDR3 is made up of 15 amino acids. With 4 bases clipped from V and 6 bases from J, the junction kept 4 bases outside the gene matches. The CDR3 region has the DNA TGTGCCAGCAGTTGGACTAGCGGGGGGGCTCTCGAGCAGTACTTC. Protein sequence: CASSWTSGGALEQYF.

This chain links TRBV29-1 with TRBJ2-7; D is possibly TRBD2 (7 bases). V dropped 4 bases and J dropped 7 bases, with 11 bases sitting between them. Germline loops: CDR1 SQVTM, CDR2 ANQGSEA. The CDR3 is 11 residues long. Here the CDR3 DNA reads TGCAGCGTTGGCGAGGGGGGGGAGCAGTACTTC. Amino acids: CSVGEGGEQYF.

CDR3 region: CASRPDRGQNTEAFF. CDR3 in DNA: TGTGCCAGCAGACCGGACAGGGGGCAGAACACTGAAGCTTTCTTT. This sequence joins TRBV6-5 and TRBJ1-1, with TRBD1 matching 11 bases. V lost 6 bases and J lost 1; bases outside the gene matches: 4. Looked up from germline, CDR1 is MNHEY and CDR2 is SVGAGI. The CDR3 length is 15 residues.

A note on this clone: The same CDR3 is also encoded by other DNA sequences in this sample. This chain's CDR3 is CAWSLQGGTEAFF. The CDR3 DNA follows: TGTGCCTGGAGTCTTCAGGGGGGCACTGAAGCTTTCTTT. The chain is built from TRBV30 and TRBJ1-1; TRBD1 agrees at 7 bases. Germline CDR1 reads GTSNPN; CDR2 reads SVGIG (reference sequence). The CDR3 contains 13 residues. Losses at the gene ends were 2 bases for V and 4 bases for J; bases not matched to a gene: 4.

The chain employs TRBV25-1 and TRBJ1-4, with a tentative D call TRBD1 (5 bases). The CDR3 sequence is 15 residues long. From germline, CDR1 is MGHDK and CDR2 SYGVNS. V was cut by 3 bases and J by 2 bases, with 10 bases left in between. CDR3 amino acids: CASSEPGYTNEKLFF. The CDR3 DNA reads TGTGCCAGCAGTGAGCCAGGGTATACTAATGAAAAACTGTTTTTT. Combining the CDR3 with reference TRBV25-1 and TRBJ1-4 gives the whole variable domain EADIYQTPRYLVIGTGKKITLECSQTMGHDKMYWYQQDPGMELHLIHYSYGVNSTEKGDLSSESTVSRIRTEHFPLTLESARPSHTSQYLCASSEPGYTNEKLFFGSGTQLSVL.

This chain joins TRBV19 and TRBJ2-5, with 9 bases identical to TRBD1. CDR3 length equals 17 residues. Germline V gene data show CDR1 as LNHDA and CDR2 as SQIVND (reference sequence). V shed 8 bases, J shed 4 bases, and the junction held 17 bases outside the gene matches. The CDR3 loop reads CASSNGGRTGVRETQYF. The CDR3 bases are TGTGCCAGTTCCAATGGTGGCCGGACAGGGGTGAGAGAGACCCAGTACTTC.

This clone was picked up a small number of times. CDR3 bases: TGTGCCAGCAGCGGTTTGGGGATTGGCGGGAGGGATACGCAGTATTTT. It yields the protein CASSGLGIGGRDTQYF. V gene TRBV7-3 combines with J gene TRBJ2-3, with TRBD2 matching 8 bases. This CDR3 is 16 amino acids long. Germline V CDR1 and CDR2: SGHTA, FQGTGA. The junction had 13 bases not matched to a gene; V was cut back by 5 bases and J by 6 bases.

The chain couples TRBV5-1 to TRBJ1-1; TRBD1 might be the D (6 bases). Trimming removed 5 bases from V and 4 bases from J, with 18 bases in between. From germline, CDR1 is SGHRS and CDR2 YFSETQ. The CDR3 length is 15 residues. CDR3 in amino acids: CASRIQGPGSTEAFF. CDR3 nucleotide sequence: TGCGCCAGCAGGATACAGGGCCCGGGGAGCACTGAAGCTTTCTTT.

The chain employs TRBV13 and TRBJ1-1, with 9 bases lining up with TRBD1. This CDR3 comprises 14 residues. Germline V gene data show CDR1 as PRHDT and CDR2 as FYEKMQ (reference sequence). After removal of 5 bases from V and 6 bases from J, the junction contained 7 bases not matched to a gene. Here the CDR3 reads CASSRDRETPEAFF. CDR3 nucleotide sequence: TGTGCCAGCAGCCGGGACAGGGAAACCCCTGAAGCTTTCTTT. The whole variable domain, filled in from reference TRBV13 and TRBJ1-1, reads AAGVIQSPRHLIKEKRETATLKCYPIPRHDTVYWYQQGPGQDPQFLISFYEKMQSDKGSIPDRFSAQQFSDYHSELNMSSLELGDSALYFCASSRDRETPEAFFGQGTRLTVV.

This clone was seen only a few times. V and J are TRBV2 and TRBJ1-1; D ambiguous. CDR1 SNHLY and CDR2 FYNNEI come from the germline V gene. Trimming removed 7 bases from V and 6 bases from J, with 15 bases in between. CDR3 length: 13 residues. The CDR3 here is CASTDGMGAEAFF. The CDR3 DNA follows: TGTGCCAGCACCGACGGAATGGGCGCTGAAGCTTTCTTT.

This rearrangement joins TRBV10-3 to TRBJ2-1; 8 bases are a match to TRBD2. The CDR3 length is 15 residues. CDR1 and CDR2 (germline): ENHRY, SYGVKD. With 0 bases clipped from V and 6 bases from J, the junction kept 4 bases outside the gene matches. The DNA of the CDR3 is TGTGCCATCAGTGAGTCGGCGGGGGGCTCCAATGAGCAGTTCTTC. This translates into CAISESAGGSNEQFF.

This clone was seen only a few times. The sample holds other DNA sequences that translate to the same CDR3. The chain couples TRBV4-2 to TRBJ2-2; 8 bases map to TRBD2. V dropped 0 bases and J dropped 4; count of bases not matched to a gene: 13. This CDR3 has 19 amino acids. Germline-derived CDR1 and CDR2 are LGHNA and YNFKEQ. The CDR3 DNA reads TGTGCCAGCAGCCAAGATCTTGCGGGGGGAACGCGAGCCACCGGGGAGCTGTTTTTT. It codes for CASSQDLAGGTRATGELFF.